This T cell receptor beta chain was identified during a study of blood T cell repertoires in COVID-19. The overall study: COVID-19 samples, acute and convalescent, were from the United States, Italy and Spain. PBMCs, B-cell-depleted T cells, or T cells provided the cDNA or gDNA that made up the material.

Germline lookup yields CDR1 LNHNV and CDR2 YYDKDF (reference sequence). Trimming shortened V by 0 bases and J by 8 bases, and 8 bases separated the two germline ends. The CDR3 runs 14 residues. Per the study methods: It was from reference gene primer amplification that nucleated cell counts were estimated. The protocol was immunoSEQ multiplex PCR, while the TCRdb copy is restricted to in-frame clones and leaves out a portion. For V, J and clone size, that table is used; D and trimming come from the DNA. Here the sample spans about 70,000 clones, roughly 90% being singletons. The genes are TRBV15 and TRBJ1-6; weak D call: TRBD1 (6 bases). The sequenced sample consisted of peripheral blood. The receptor comes from a human donor in a cohort sampled during active COVID-19. The CDR3 spells CATSRDRGDSPLHF. CDR3 nucleotide sequence: TGTGCCACCAGCAGAGACAGGGGCGATTCACCCCTCCACTTT.